This TCR beta chain was documented in a study of T cell repertoires in cytomegalovirus infection. At the level of the study: CMV infection and matching HLA type were both indicated by public TCR beta signatures.

From the reads, TCRdb called clonotypes with MiXCR, one entry per CDR3 protein. In the table there are 830,000 or so distinct CDR3 sequences, roughly 33% of which are singletons. V dropped 7 bases and J dropped 3 bases, with 9 bases sitting between them. Germline CDR1 and CDR2: ENHRY and SYGVKD. The CDR3 contains 13 residues. Many counts were recorded for this clonotype. Its target is not known. The material was cultured CD8+ T cells from PBMCs, obtained from culture after CMV antigen stimulation. The chain joins TRBV10-3 to TRBJ2-2; D is tentatively TRBD1 or TRBD2 (5 bases each). The sequence came from a human donor in good health (CMV status not recorded). Some clones in this sample may be carry-over from other donors' samples. CDR3 nucleotides: TGTGCCATCATCGGGACGGACACCGGGGAGCTGTTTTTT. As protein: CAIIGTDTGELFF.